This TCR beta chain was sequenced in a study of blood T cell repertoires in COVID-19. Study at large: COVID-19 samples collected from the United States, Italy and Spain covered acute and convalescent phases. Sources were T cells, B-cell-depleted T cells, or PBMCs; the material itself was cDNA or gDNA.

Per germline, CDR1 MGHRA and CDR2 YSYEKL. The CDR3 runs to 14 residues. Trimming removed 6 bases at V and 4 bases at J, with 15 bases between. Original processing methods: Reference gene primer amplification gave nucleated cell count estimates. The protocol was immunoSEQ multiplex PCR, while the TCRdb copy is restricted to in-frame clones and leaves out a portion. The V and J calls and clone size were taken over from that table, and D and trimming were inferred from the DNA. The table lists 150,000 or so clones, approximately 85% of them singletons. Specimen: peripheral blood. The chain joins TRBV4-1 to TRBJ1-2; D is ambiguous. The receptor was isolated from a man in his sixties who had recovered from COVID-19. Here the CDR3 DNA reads TGCGCCAGCAGTCGGCCGGCAGGCCTCTATGGCTACACCTTC. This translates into CASSRPAGLYGYTF.